This is a list of T cell receptor beta chains from one sample in a study of shared clonotypes between healthy human individuals. The assay was immunoSEQ multiplex PCR, and TCRdb's table has in-frame clones only and misses some. Altogether under 1,900,000 clones are present, 98% to 99% being singletons, with the ten largest covering about 0.4%. The sample was naive CD4+ T cells sorted from blood. These receptor sequences come from a man younger than 40 in good health. Each CDR3 is given with its conserved first and last residue. Some rows mark clone size as missing; the rest say once, few, many or name a class of expanded clone.

v_call | clone_size | cdr3_aa
TRBV5-6 | . | CASSFRTGGYWRQETQYF
TRBV9 | . | CASSVHQNTEAFF
TRBV18 | once | CASSPKVGTVTDTQYF
TRBV19 | . | CASSIWDNGFLPQHF
TRBV5-1 | . | CASSPTGADGYTF
TRBV2 | . | CASIREGSSQTQYF
TRBV5-4 | . | CASSKTGFNEQFF
TRBV7-6 | . | CASSRLGSGAHTGELFF
TRBV10-1 | . | CASNEGGVAYEQYF
TRBV5-1 | . | CASSRSGRRSTGELFF
TRBV11-3 | . | CASSSDSTYEQYF
TRBV25-1 | . | CARKLAGVVDTQYF
TRBV7-6 | once | CASSPWTSRVTDTQYF
TRBV18 | . | CASSPLDSSYNEQFF
TRBV5-1 | . | CASSPTSSGFYEQYF
TRBV10-3 | . | CAISQGWNQPQHF
TRBV6-1 | . | CASSERGRGTSGSGANVLTF
TRBV5-4 | . | CASREQLAGGLSEQYF
TRBV11-2 | . | CASSTFGQGAFYEQYF
TRBV18 | . | CASSPQGQGYAGELFF
TRBV5-1 | . | CASSLAPGAHSYEQYF
TRBV21-1 | . | CASMPESSYNEQFF
TRBV7-2 | . | CASSLVGWGTQYF
TRBV5-6 | . | CASSLTGSQETQYF
TRBV6-1 | once | CASSLGQFYGYTF
TRBV5-1 | . | CASSFGNRAPYEQYF
TRBV10-3 | . | CAISLTSGRTTSYNEQFF
TRBV5-1 | . | CASSLDDEQFF
TRBV9 | . | CASSVGQGGWTQYF
TRBV7-9 | . | CASSLATGNTYEQYF
TRBV7-2 | . | CASGQGINIQYF
TRBV2 | . | CASFDTSGNTIYF
TRBV9 | . | CASSPGQSSYNEQFF
TRBV19 | . | CASSMGTSGIDTQYF
TRBV9 | . | CASSARWAGELFF
TRBV5-6 | . | CASSYSVAGQSFYEQYF
TRBV27 | . | CASSFLNRQGGKEKLFF
TRBV6-5 | . | CASSYPGGGETQYF
TRBV5-1 | . | CASSSTGALETQYF
TRBV18 | . | CASSPDRGRDSNQPQHF
TRBV7-7 | . | CASSSDAGREQYF
TRBV11-2 | . | CASSLTGVNEQFF
TRBV10-3 | . | CAIREAGAYEQYF
TRBV20-1 | . | CSALASSREFF
TRBV7-9 | . | CASSLQGTDTQYF